This TCR beta chain was documented in a study of cytomegalovirus exposure and HLA in healthy donors. Trimming stripped 3 bases from V and 9 bases from J, with 24 bases between. Germline V CDR1 and CDR2: MDHEN, SYDVKM. The CDR3 covers 17 residues. Note on this clone: What it binds is not known.

13 Jbeta primers and 60 Vbeta primers were used for the PCR. Libraries were prepared by immunoSEQ multiplex PCR; TCRdb keeps only in-frame clonotypes and omits some of them. The data show fewer than 250,000 clones, roughly 77% seen once. General study results and limits: In an earlier analysis, most TCR beta V segments were productive about 87% or about 30% of the time. Rare sequences made up most TCRs, while some public TCRs were found in many donors. Presence/absence analyses assumed roughly uniform sequencing depth across donors, which may not hold.

The chain carries TRBV28 and TRBJ1-3; D gene unclear. This sequence originates from a woman aged 30 to 39 in good health and CMV-seropositive. Specimen: PBMCs. The CDR3 protein is CASSLPPVSGRASTIYF. The CDR3 nucleotides read TGTGCCAGCAGTTTGCCCCCCGTTAGTGGTAGAGCGTCCACCATATATTTT. The full variable domain, rest sourced from reference TRBV28 and TRBJ1-3, is DVKVTQSSRYLVKRTGEKVFLECVQDMDHENMFWYRQDPGLGLRLIYFSYDVKMKEKGDIPEGYSVSREKKERFSLILESASTNQTSMYLCASSLPPVSGRASTIYFGEGSWLTVV.